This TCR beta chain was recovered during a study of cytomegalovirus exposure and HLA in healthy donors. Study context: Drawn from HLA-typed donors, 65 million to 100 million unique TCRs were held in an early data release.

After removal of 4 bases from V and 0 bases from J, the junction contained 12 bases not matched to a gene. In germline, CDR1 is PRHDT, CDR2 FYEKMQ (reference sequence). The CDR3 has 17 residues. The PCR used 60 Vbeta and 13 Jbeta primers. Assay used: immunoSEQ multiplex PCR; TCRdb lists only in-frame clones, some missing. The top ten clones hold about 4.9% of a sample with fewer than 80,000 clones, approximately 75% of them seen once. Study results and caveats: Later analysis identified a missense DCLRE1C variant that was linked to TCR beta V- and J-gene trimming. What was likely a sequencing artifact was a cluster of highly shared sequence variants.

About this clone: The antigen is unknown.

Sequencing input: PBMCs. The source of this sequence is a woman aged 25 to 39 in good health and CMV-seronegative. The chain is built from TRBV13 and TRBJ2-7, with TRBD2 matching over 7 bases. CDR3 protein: CASSSRGGHHPSYEQYF. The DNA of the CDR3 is TGTGCCAGCAGCTCTCGGGGAGGGCATCATCCCTCCTACGAGCAGTACTTC.